The 7 T cell receptor beta chains presented below share a single source sample, sequenced in a study of blood T cell repertoires in COVID-19. Measured with immunoSEQ multiplex PCR; TCRdb has only the in-frame clones, and not every one. The top ten clones hold roughly an eighth of a sample with more than 40,000 clones, 82% of them seen once. The sequencing input was peripheral blood. The receptors were sampled from a human donor with acute or convalescent COVID-19. The donor label of this sample is uncertain.

The V call is TRBV10-3, the J call TRBJ2-7, with 8 bases fitting TRBD1. The CDR3 totals 15 residues. Germline CDR1 and CDR2: ENHRY and SYGVKD. V lost 0 bases to trimming and J lost 0 bases; unmatched junction nucleotides: 1. CDR3 DNA sequence: TGTGCCATCAGTGAGTCGACAGGGGCCTCCTACGAGCAGTACTTC. Translation: CAISESTGASYEQYF.

A note on this clone: The sample carries other DNA sequences with the same CDR3. This chain links TRBV6-1 with TRBJ1-5, with 11 bases lining up with TRBD1. From germline, CDR1 is MNHNS and CDR2 SASEGT. V was clipped by 3 bases and J by 6 bases; unmatched bases: 4. The CDR3 loop spans 15 amino acids. CDR3 amino acids: CASSDRTGGGQPQHF. In DNA form, the CDR3 reads TGTGCCAGCAGTGACCGGACAGGGGGCGGTCAGCCCCAGCATTTT.

The rearrangement links TRBV9 to TRBJ2-2; 10 nucleotides line up with TRBD2. The CDR3 sequence is 16 residues long. V trimming: 4 bases; J trimming: 6 bases; junction bases outside the gene matches: 9. Germline lookup yields CDR1 SGDLS and CDR2 YYNGEE. The CDR3 loop reads CASSQIGTSAAGELFF. CDR3 sequence (DNA): TGTGCCAGCAGCCAAATTGGGACTAGCGCAGCCGGGGAGCTGTTTTTT. Full variable domain (missing parts from reference TRBV9 and TRBJ2-2): DSGVTQTPKHLITATGQRVTLRCSPRSGDLSVYWYQQSLDQGLQFLIQYYNGEERAKGNILERFSAQQFPDLHSELNLSSLELGDSALYFCASSQIGTSAAGELFFGEGSRLTVL.

The rearrangement links TRBV2 to TRBJ1-1; D gene unclear. There are 13 residues in the CDR3. Germline CDR1 SNHLY, CDR2 FYNNEI. The V end was cut by 5 bases, the J end by 0 bases, with 7 bases between. This CDR3 is CASSKDMNTEAFF. DNA for the CDR3: TGTGCCAGCAGTAAAGACATGAACACTGAAGCTTTCTTT.

The chain recombines TRBV28 with TRBJ2-7; 7 bases agree with TRBD2. The CDR3 loop spans 16 amino acids. Germline lookup yields CDR1 MDHEN and CDR2 SYDVKM. Trimming cost V 6 bases and J 3 bases; bases outside gene matches: 14. CDR3 residues: CASSPGGSRSGYEQYF. CDR3 DNA: TGTGCCAGCAGCCCCGGGGGGAGTCGGTCGGGCTACGAGCAGTACTTC.

The rearrangement uses TRBV28 and TRBJ1-2; unclear D gene. The V end was cut by 5 bases, the J end by 7 bases, with 11 bases between. The CDR3 loop spans 12 amino acids. Germline CDR1 reads MDHEN; CDR2 reads SYDVKM. The CDR3 spells CASSNWSRGYTF. The CDR3 nucleotides read TGTGCCAGCAGTAATTGGAGTCGTGGCTACACCTTC.

This chain uses TRBV6-2 or TRBV6-3 with TRBJ2-3, with TRBD2 identical over 9 bases. Per germline, CDR1 MNHEY and CDR2 SVGEGT. The CDR3 is made up of 16 amino acids. J was trimmed by 2 bases and V by 0 bases; bases with no gene match: 3. CDR3: CASSYSREGPTDTQYF. CDR3 nucleotide sequence: TGTGCCAGCAGTTACTCGCGGGAGGGCCCCACAGATACGCAGTATTTT.